The 5 T cell receptor beta chains presented below share a single source sample, sequenced in a study of blood T cell repertoires in COVID-19. Clones were read by immunoSEQ multiplex PCR, and TCRdb kept only the in-frame ones, dropping some. This sample carries some 170,000 clones, roughly 76% of them seen once, and the ten largest clones take 11%. The specimen was peripheral blood. These receptors were collected from a woman in her thirties or forties with COVID-19, enrolled during active disease.

This clone is termed medium-sized (0.01 to 0.1%). The chain uses TRBV5-6 and TRBJ2-7; D uncertain. V lost 0 bases, J lost 0 bases, and 7 bases lay in between. The CDR3 has 14 amino acids. CDR1 is SGHDT, CDR2 YYEEEE, per germline. The CDR3 loop is CASSLERSSYEQYF. Here the CDR3 DNA reads TGTGCCAGCAGCTTGGAACGGAGCTCCTACGAGCAGTACTTC. The full variable domain, with the rest looked up from reference TRBV5-6 and TRBJ2-7, is DAGVTQSPTHLIKTRGQQVTLRCSPKSGHDTVSWYQQALGQGPQFIFQYYEEEERQRGNFPDRFSGHQFPNYSSELNVNALLLGDSALYLCASSLERSSYEQYFGPGTRLTVT.

The V and J genes are TRBV3-1 (or the pseudogene TRBV3-2) and TRBJ2-4, with 10 bases identical to TRBD1. CDR3 length: 16 residues. The V gene end was trimmed by 3 bases and the J gene end by 1 base; junction bases not matched to a gene: 3. The germline V gene encodes CDR1 LGHDT and CDR2 YNNKEL (reference sequence). The CDR3 coding sequence is TGTGCCAGCAGCCATCGGACAGGGGGTGCCAAAAACATTCAGTACTTC. It yields the protein CASSHRTGGAKNIQYF.

V gene TRBV9 combines with J gene TRBJ2-1, with TRBD2 matching over 7 bases. CDR3 length equals 15 residues. V was clipped by 3 bases and J by 6 bases; unmatched bases: 9. The germline V gene has CDR1 SGDLS and CDR2 YYNGEE. In DNA form, the CDR3 reads TGTGCCAGCAGCGATCGACTAGCTTCCCCCAATGAGCAGTTCTTC. Translation: CASSDRLASPNEQFF.

V and J are TRBV14 and TRBJ1-2, with 7 bases identical to TRBD1. V was clipped by 5 bases and J by 5 bases; unmatched bases: 8. The CDR3 sequence is 14 residues long. Germline V gene data show CDR1 as SGHDN and CDR2 as FVKESK. The CDR3: CASSAQGVGYGYTF. The CDR3 DNA reads TGTGCCAGCAGCGCCCAGGGGGTTGGGTATGGCTACACCTTC.

This chain links TRBV5-4 with TRBJ2-2, with TRBD2 identical over 10 bases. Germline CDR1 reads SGHNT; CDR2 reads YYREEE (reference sequence). V lost 5 bases, J lost 5 bases, and 6 bases stayed unmatched. This CDR3 has 15 residues. CDR3 DNA sequence: TGTGCCAGCAGTCTAGCGGGAGTGGGTACCGGGGAGCTGTTTTTT. Translating gives CASSLAGVGTGELFF.